A selection of T cell receptor beta chains follows, all from one sample in a study of blood T cell repertoires in COVID-19. Measured with immunoSEQ multiplex PCR; TCRdb has only the in-frame clones, and not every one. The repertoire includes about 74,000 clones, about 83% of them detected once, and 40% to 45% sits in the top ten. The sequenced material came from peripheral blood. The origin of the receptors is a man older than 75 with acute or convalescent COVID-19. CDR3s include the opening cysteine and the closing phenylalanine or tryptophan. D genes are given only for firm matches. Clone size is given for some rows only: seen once, a few or many times, or a class if the clone is expanded.

D gene: .; V gene: TRBV5-6; J gene: TRBJ2-7; clone size: .; CDR3 DNA: TGTGCCAGCAGCTTTCTGGCAGGGGCGGCCTACGAGCAGTACTTC; CDR3 protein: CASSFLAGAAYEQYF
D gene: .; V gene: TRBV6-5; J gene: TRBJ2-1; clone size: once; CDR3 DNA: TGTGCCAGCAGTTACGGAGCCGGGGGCAATGAGCAGTTCTTC; CDR3 protein: CASSYGAGGNEQFF
D gene: TRBD2; V gene: TRBV4-1; J gene: TRBJ2-5; clone size: .; CDR3 DNA: TGCGCCAGCAGCCTGGGACTAGCGGATTCCCAAGAGACCCAGTACTTC; CDR3 protein: CASSLGLADSQETQYF
D gene: TRBD1; V gene: TRBV28; J gene: TRBJ1-2; clone size: .; CDR3 DNA: TGTGCCAGCGGACAGGGGGTTAACTATGGCTACACCTTC; CDR3 protein: CASGQGVNYGYTF
D gene: TRBD1; V gene: TRBV2; J gene: TRBJ2-1; clone size: .; CDR3 DNA: TGTGCCAGCGGGCGACGGGGACAGGGGAACAATGAGCAGTTCTTC; CDR3 protein: CASGRRGQGNNEQFF
D gene: .; V gene: TRBV5-4; J gene: TRBJ2-1; clone size: .; CDR3 DNA: TGTGCCAGCAGCTTGAGCGGATGGGAGCAGTTCTTC; CDR3 protein: CASSLSGWEQFF
D gene: TRBD1; V gene: TRBV27; J gene: TRBJ1-6; clone size: .; CDR3 DNA: TGTGCCAGCAGTTCCAGACAGGGGCCGGCAGTCTCACCCCTCCACTTT; CDR3 protein: CASSSRQGPAVSPLHF
D gene: .; V gene: TRBV6-2/TRBV6-3; J gene: TRBJ2-1; clone size: .; CDR3 DNA: TGTGCCAGCAGTTACGAGATGGTTAATGAGCAGTTCTTC; CDR3 protein: CASSYEMVNEQFF
D gene: .; V gene: TRBV28; J gene: TRBJ2-5; clone size: .; CDR3 DNA: TGTGCCAGCACCATTAGGGGGCGGGGACAAGAGACCCAGTACTTC; CDR3 protein: CASTIRGRGQETQYF
D gene: .; V gene: TRBV9; J gene: TRBJ1-6; clone size: .; CDR3 DNA: TGTGCCAGCAGCCCATCGTCAGGGCTTCCCTCACCCCTCCACTTT; CDR3 protein: CASSPSSGLPSPLHF
D gene: .; V gene: TRBV5-1; J gene: TRBJ1-2; clone size: .; CDR3 DNA: TGCGCCAGCAGCTTTTCGACAGGAGGCTACACCTTC; CDR3 protein: CASSFSTGGYTF
D gene: .; V gene: TRBV6-2/TRBV6-3; J gene: TRBJ2-2; clone size: .; CDR3 DNA: TGTGCCAGCAGTCGAGCGACTGGGGCCACCGGGGAGCTGTTTTTT; CDR3 protein: CASSRATGATGELFF
D gene: .; V gene: TRBV18; J gene: TRBJ2-1; clone size: .; CDR3 DNA: TGTGCCAGCTCTCCGGCAGGGAATGAGCAGTTCTTC; CDR3 protein: CASSPAGNEQFF
D gene: TRBD2; V gene: TRBV23-1; J gene: TRBJ2-1; clone size: .; CDR3 DNA: TGCGCCAGCAGTCCGCAGCGGGGTTATGAGCAGTTCTTC; CDR3 protein: CASSPQRGYEQFF
D gene: TRBD1; V gene: TRBV4-1; J gene: TRBJ1-6; clone size: .; CDR3 DNA: TGCGCCAGCAGCGTGGGGCCCGGGACAGGGAGTTCACCCCTCCACTTT; CDR3 protein: CASSVGPGTGSSPLHF
D gene: .; V gene: TRBV6-6; J gene: TRBJ1-4; clone size: .; CDR3 DNA: TGTGCCAGCACCTACTATCGAGGTGAAAAACTGTTTTTT; CDR3 protein: CASTYYRGEKLFF
D gene: TRBD2; V gene: TRBV6-2/TRBV6-3; J gene: TRBJ2-5; clone size: .; CDR3 DNA: TGTGCCAGCAGTTACCCCGCTGGACTAGCGGGAAAGGAGACCCAGTACTTC; CDR3 protein: CASSYPAGLAGKETQYF
D gene: TRBD1; V gene: TRBV18; J gene: TRBJ1-2; clone size: few; CDR3 DNA: TGTGCCAGCTCACCCGGACAGGGGCTTGGCTACACCTTC; CDR3 protein: CASSPGQGLGYTF
D gene: TRBD2; V gene: TRBV6-2/TRBV6-3; J gene: TRBJ2-5; clone size: .; CDR3 DNA: TGTGCCAGCAGTTGGGGGGGACTAGCGGGAGGACAAGAGACCCAGTACTTC; CDR3 protein: CASSWGGLAGGQETQYF
D gene: .; V gene: TRBV11-1; J gene: TRBJ2-5; clone size: .; CDR3 DNA: TGTGCCAGCAGCTTAGGGGCAACATCGCTCCAAGAGACCCAGTACTTC; CDR3 protein: CASSLGATSLQETQYF
D gene: .; V gene: TRBV27; J gene: TRBJ2-7; clone size: once; CDR3 DNA: TGTGCCAGCAGTTTCCGGGGGAGCTCCTACGAGCAGTACTTC; CDR3 protein: CASSFRGSSYEQYF
D gene: .; V gene: TRBV18; J gene: TRBJ1-2; clone size: .; CDR3 DNA: TGTGCCAGCTCACCTTTTGACAGGCCCAACGGGAACTATGGCTACACCTTC; CDR3 protein: CASSPFDRPNGNYGYTF
D gene: .; V gene: TRBV5-5; J gene: TRBJ2-3; clone size: .; CDR3 DNA: TGTGCCAGCAGCTTGGAGCAGGGGCTGAGCACAGATACGCAGTATTTT; CDR3 protein: CASSLEQGLSTDTQYF
D gene: .; V gene: TRBV19; J gene: TRBJ1-4; clone size: few; CDR3 DNA: TGTGCCAGTAAGGGGGGGGCCGCAACTAATGAAAAACTGTTTTTT; CDR3 protein: CASKGGAATNEKLFF